Below, 13 T cell receptor beta chains from the same sample are listed, as sequenced in a study of response to subunit inactivated influenza vaccine. TCRdb passed the RT-PCR reads through MiXCR, listing each CDR3 protein once. The sample yields around 760,000 distinct CDR3 sequences, about 15% seen once. This material consisted of PBMCs from blood, taken less than 15 days before vaccination. Receptors originate from a middle-aged man who received an inactivated influenza vaccine.

This chain links TRBV20-1 with TRBJ2-1; tentatively, D is TRBD1 (6 bases). Germline CDR1 is DFQATT and CDR2 is SNEGSKA (reference sequence). The ends were cut back, 2 bases at V and 7 bases at J, with 12 bases in the middle. The CDR3 consists of 13 residues. CDR3 in DNA: TGCAGTGCTAGAAAGGGGGTTTGGAATGAGCAGTTCTTC. It yields the protein CSARKGVWNEQFF.

This clonotype came up many times. V is TRBV30 and J is TRBJ1-5; D is ambiguous. V shed 1 base and J shed 5 bases, with 12 bases lying between them. Germline CDR1 reads GTSNPN; CDR2 reads SVGIG (reference sequence). This CDR3 is built from 14 residues. CDR3 in DNA: TGTGCCTGGAGTGGCAGGACCATTTATCAGCCCCAGCATTTT. This codes for CAWSGRTIYQPQHF.

The V call is TRBV15, the J call TRBJ2-3, with D maybe TRBD2 (6 bases). The germline V gene has CDR1 LNHNV and CDR2 YYDKDF (reference sequence). The V gene lost 5 bases and the J gene lost 2 bases, with 14 bases spanning the gap. The CDR3 loop spans 15 amino acids. This CDR3 is CATSETGVHTDTQYF. The CDR3 coding sequence is TGTGCCACCAGCGAAACGGGGGTGCACACAGATACGCAGTATTTT.

This clonotype was detected only a few times. J is TRBJ2-5 and V is TRBV25-1; D tentatively fits TRBD1 or TRBD2 (7 bases each). The germline V gene encodes CDR1 MGHDK and CDR2 SYGVNS. This CDR3 is 15 amino acids long. Trimming removed 6 bases from V and 5 bases from J, with 19 bases in between. Here the CDR3 DNA reads TGTGCCAGCAGCAACCAGGGGGGGAGATGGGAGACCCAGTACTTC. It codes for CASSNQGGRWETQYF.

This clonotype was picked up a small number of times. The chain joins TRBV6-1 to TRBJ2-7, with D possibly matching TRBD1 (6 bases). Germline V gene sequence: CDR1 MNHNS, CDR2 SASEGT. This CDR3 region has 16 residues. Between the trimmed V and J ends, which lost 4 bases and 0 bases, there was a span of 16 bases. The CDR3: CASSAMTGLHSYEQYF. CDR3 DNA: TGTGCCAGCAGTGCAATGACAGGACTGCACTCCTACGAGCAGTACTTC.

This clonotype has only a few counts. The CDR3 here is CSAVPGTGNYNEQFF. The DNA for the CDR3 is TGCAGTGCTGTACCCGGGACAGGGAATTACAATGAGCAGTTCTTC. V usage is TRBV20-1 and J usage is TRBJ2-1, with 9 bases that match TRBD1. The CDR3 covers 15 residues. The trim removed 5 bases at V and 4 bases at J, leaving 9 bases unmatched. Germline V gene lookup returns CDR1 DFQATT and CDR2 SNEGSKA (reference sequence).

This chain connects TRBV15 to TRBJ2-7, with a tentative D call TRBD2 (5 bases). The germline V gene encodes CDR1 LNHNV and CDR2 YYDKDF (reference sequence). With 0 bases removed from V and 6 bases from J, the gap between germline ends came to 9 bases. CDR3 length equals 13 residues. The CDR3 nucleotides are TGTGCCACCAGCAGAGATGCTAGCTTCGAGCAGTACTTC. Translating it yields CATSRDASFEQYF.

V usage is TRBV20-1 and J usage is TRBJ1-2; no definite D call. V shed 3 bases and J shed 8 bases, with 10 bases lying between them. This CDR3 has 11 amino acids. Germline V gives CDR1 DFQATT, CDR2 SNEGSKA (reference sequence). The CDR3 here is CSARDVQGYTF. CDR3 nucleotides: TGCAGTGCTAGGGATGTCCAGGGCTACACCTTC.

Only a few counts were recorded for this clonotype. The V and J genes are TRBV10-3 and TRBJ2-7; 7 bases map to TRBD2. The CDR3 is made up of 13 amino acids. CDR1 ENHRY and CDR2 SYGVKD come from the germline V gene. V trimming: 10 bases; J trimming: 6 bases; junction bases outside the gene matches: 12. CDR3 residues: CATSLAEVGEQYF. In DNA, the CDR3 is TGTGCCACGTCTCTAGCGGAGGTGGGCGAGCAGTACTTC.

This clonotype was recorded a few times. The chain employs TRBV9 and TRBJ1-4; no definite D call. The CDR3 extends over 15 amino acids. The V gene lost 3 bases and the J gene lost 7 bases, with 16 bases spanning the gap. The germline gives CDR1 SGDLS, CDR2 YYNGEE. The chain's CDR3 is CASSGSGPWGEKLFF. Here the CDR3 DNA reads TGTGCCAGCAGCGGCTCCGGGCCGTGGGGTGAAAAACTGTTTTTT.

The gene calls are TRBV4-1 and TRBJ2-3, with 11 bases aligning to TRBD2. J was trimmed by 4 bases and V by 1 base; bases with no gene match: 4. Germline CDR1 is MGHRA and CDR2 is YSYEKL. CDR3 length: 16 residues. Written as DNA, the CDR3 is TGCGCCAGCAGCCAAGGGCCTAGCGGGGGGTCAGATACGCAGTATTTT. Its translation: CASSQGPSGGSDTQYF.

The gene calls are TRBV7-9 and TRBJ2-1, with unresolved D. The CDR3 totals 13 residues. CDR1 is SEHNR and CDR2 is FQNEAQ in the germline V gene (reference sequence). The V end was cut by 5 bases, the J end by 6 bases, with 11 bases between. CDR3 nucleotide sequence: TGTGCCAGCAGCGCCCCAGCAAGCAATGAGCAGTTCTTC. It yields the protein CASSAPASNEQFF.

The chain has TRBV12-3 or TRBV12-4 and TRBJ1-6; D is undetermined. Trimming stripped 5 bases from V and 13 bases from J, with 18 bases between. The CDR3 length is 14 residues. The DNA for the CDR3 is TGTGCCAGCAGTCCCACGGGCCAAGGGTCGCCCCTCCACTTT. Translating gives CASSPTGQGSPLHF.